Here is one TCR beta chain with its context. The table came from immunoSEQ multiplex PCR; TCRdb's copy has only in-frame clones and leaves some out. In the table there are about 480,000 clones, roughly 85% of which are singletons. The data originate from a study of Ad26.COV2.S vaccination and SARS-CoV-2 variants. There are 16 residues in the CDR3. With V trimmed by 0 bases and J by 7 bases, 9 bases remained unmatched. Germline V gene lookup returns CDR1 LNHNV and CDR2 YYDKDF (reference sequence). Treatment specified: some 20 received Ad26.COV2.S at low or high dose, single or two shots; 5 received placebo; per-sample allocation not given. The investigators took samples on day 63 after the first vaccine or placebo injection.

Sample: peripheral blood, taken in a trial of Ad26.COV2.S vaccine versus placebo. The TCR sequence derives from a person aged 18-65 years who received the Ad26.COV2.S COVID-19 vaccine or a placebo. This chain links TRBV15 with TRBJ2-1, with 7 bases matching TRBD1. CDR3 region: CATSRDRGGQVNEQFF. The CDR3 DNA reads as TGTGCCACCAGCAGAGATCGAGGGGGCCAGGTGAATGAGCAGTTCTTC.